This T cell receptor beta chain was identified during a study of CD8+ T cells in alopecia areata. Regarding the study as a whole: Researchers report lesional scalp, most notably alopecia totalis/universalis, outstripped normal scalp in clonality.

About this clone: Its antigen is not known.

Extracted RNA was reverse transcribed into cDNA, the sequencing template. Profiled with immunoSEQ multiplex PCR; TCRdb holds only in-frame clones, not every one. Of 100,000 to 150,000 clones listed, around 50% were seen once; the top ten hold over 9.5%. The CDR3 runs to 12 residues. The V end was cut by 4 bases, the J end by 6 bases, with 10 bases between. Per the germline V gene, CDR1 is SGHNT and CDR2 is YYREEE (reference sequence). The V gene is TRBV5-4, the J gene TRBJ1-2, with unresolved D. Specimen: NKG2D-low CD8+ T cells sorted from blood. The receptor was isolated from a human donor with alopecia areata. CDR3 coding DNA: TGTGCCAGCAGCGCGGGATTCAATGGCTACACCTTC. Translating it yields CASSAGFNGYTF.